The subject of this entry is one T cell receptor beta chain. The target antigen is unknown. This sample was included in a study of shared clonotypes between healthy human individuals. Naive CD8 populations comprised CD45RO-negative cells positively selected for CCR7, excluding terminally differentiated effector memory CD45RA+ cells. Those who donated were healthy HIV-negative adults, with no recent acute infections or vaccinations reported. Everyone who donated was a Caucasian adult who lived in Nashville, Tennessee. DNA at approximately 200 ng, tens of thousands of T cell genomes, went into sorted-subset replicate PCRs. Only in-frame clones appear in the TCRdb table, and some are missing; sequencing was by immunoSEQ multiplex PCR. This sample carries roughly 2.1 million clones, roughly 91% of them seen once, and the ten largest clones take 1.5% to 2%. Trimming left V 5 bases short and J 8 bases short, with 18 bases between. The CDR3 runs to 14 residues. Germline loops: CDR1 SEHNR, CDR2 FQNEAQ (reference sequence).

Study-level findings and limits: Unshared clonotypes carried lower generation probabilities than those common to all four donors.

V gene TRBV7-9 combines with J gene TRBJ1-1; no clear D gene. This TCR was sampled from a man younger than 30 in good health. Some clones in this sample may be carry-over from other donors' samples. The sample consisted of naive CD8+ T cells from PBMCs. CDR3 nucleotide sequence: TGTGCCAGCAGCCCTATCCAGGAGATTATCGAAGCTTTCTTT. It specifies CASSPIQEIIEAFF. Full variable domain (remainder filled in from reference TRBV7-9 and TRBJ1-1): DTGVSQNPRHKITKRGQNVTFRCDPISEHNRLYWYRQTLGQGPEFLTYFQNEAQLEKSRLLSDRFSAERPKGSFSTLEIQRTEQGDSAMYLCASSPIQEIIEAFFGQGTRLTVV.